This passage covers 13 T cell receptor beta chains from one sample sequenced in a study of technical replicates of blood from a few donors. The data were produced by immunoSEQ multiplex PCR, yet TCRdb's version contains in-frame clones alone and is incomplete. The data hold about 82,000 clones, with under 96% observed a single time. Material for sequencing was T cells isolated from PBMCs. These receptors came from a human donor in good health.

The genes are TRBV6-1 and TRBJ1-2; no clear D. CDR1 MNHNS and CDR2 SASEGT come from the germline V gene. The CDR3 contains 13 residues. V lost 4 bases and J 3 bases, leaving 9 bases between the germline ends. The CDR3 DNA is TGTGCCAGCAGTGCCAAGGGAGACTATGGCTACACCTTC. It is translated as CASSAKGDYGYTF.

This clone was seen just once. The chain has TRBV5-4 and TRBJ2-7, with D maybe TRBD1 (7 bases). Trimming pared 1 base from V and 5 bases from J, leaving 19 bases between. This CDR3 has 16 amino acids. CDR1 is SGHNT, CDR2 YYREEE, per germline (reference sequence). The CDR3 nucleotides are TGTGCCAGCAGCTTGAAAGGTGGAGGGGGCAGGGACGAGCAGTACTTC. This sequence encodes CASSLKGGGGRDEQYF.

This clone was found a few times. CDR3 bases: TGTGCCAGCAGCGCCCAGGGAAGCAATCAGCCCCAGCATTTT. Protein: CASSAQGSNQPQHF. The chain has TRBV9 and TRBJ1-5, with TRBD1 as a possible D gene (5 bases). This CDR3 is built from 14 residues. Germline V lookup: CDR1 SGDLS, CDR2 YYNGEE. V was trimmed by 3 bases and J by 1 base, leaving 8 bases between them.

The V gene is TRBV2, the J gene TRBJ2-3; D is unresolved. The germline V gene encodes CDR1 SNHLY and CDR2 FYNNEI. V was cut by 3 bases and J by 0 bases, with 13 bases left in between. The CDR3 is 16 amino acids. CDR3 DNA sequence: TGTGCCAGCAGTGACGAACAGTTCTATAGCACAGATACGCAGTATTTT. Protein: CASSDEQFYSTDTQYF.

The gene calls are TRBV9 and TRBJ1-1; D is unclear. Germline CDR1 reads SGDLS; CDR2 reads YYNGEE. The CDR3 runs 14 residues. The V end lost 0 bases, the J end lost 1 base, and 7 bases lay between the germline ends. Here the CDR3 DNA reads TGTGCCAGCAGCGTAGGCCCAGAGAACACTGAAGCTTTCTTT. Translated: CASSVGPENTEAFF.

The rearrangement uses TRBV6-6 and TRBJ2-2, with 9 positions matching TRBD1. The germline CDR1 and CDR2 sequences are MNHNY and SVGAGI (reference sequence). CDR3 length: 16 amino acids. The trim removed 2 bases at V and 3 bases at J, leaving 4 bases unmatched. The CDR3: CASSYARTGDTGELFF. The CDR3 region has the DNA TGTGCCAGCAGTTACGCGAGGACAGGGGACACCGGGGAGCTGTTTTTT.

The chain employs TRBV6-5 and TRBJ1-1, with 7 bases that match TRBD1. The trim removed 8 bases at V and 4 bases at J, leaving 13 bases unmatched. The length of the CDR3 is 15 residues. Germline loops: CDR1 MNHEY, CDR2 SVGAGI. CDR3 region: CASLMNRGGGTEAFF. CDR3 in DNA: TGTGCCAGCTTGATGAACAGGGGAGGCGGCACTGAAGCTTTCTTT.

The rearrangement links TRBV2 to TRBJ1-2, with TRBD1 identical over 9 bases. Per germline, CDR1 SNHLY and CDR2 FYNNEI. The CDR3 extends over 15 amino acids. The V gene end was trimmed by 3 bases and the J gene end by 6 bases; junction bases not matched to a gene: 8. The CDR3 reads CASSDRRTGGDGYTF. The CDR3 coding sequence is TGTGCCAGCAGTGATCGCCGTACAGGGGGCGATGGCTACACCTTC.

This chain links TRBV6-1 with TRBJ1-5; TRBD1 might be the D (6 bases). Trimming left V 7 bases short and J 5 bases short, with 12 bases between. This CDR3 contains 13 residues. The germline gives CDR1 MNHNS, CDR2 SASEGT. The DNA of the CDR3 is TGTGCCAGCACTCCGGGACACTATCAGCCCCAGCATTTT. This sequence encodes CASTPGHYQPQHF.

The CDR3 loop reads CAISGEPRPYEQYF. The DNA of the CDR3 is TGTGCCATCAGCGGTGAACCCCGCCCCTACGAGCAGTACTTC. V and J are TRBV10-3 and TRBJ2-7; D is unresolved. The germline CDR1 and CDR2 sequences are ENHRY and SYGVKD. The CDR3 sequence is 14 residues long. V lost 6 bases to trimming and J lost 2 bases, with 14 bases between them.

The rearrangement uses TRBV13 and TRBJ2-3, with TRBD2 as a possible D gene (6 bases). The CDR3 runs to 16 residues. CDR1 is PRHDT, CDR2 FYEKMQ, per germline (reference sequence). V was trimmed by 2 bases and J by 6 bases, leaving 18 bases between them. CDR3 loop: CASSLLAGRGKDTQYF. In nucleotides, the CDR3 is TGTGCCAGCAGCTTATTGGCGGGACGTGGGAAGGATACGCAGTATTTT.

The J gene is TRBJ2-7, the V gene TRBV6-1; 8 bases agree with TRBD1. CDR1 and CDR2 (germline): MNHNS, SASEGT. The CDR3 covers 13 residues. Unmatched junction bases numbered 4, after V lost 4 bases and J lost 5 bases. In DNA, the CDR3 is TGTGCCAGCAGTGGGACAGGGCCGCACGAGCAGTACTTC. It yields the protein CASSGTGPHEQYF.

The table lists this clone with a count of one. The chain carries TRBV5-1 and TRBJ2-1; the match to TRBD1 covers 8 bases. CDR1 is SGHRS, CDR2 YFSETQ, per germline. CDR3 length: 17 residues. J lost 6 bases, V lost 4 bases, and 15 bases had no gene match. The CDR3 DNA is TGCGCCAGCAGCCCGGCTTATATAGGACAGGGTCGCAATGAGCAGTTCTTC. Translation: CASSPAYIGQGRNEQFF.